The TCR beta chain described here comes from a study of blood T cell repertoires in COVID-19. There are 15 residues in the CDR3. Germline V lookup: CDR1 SGDLS, CDR2 YYNGEE. V gave up 0 bases and J gave up 2 bases; unmatched junction bases: 4. TCRdb keeps only in-frame clones here, not all; method: immunoSEQ multiplex PCR. The table records approximately 120,000 clones, roughly 83% of them present only once. V usage is TRBV9 and J usage is TRBJ2-5; 7 bases are a match to TRBD1. This clonotype was sampled from a woman aged 55-70 years with acute or convalescent COVID-19. Sequenced input: peripheral blood. This chain's CDR3 is CASSVGTGDQETQYF. The CDR3 DNA follows: TGTGCCAGCAGCGTAGGAACAGGGGATCAAGAGACCCAGTACTTC.